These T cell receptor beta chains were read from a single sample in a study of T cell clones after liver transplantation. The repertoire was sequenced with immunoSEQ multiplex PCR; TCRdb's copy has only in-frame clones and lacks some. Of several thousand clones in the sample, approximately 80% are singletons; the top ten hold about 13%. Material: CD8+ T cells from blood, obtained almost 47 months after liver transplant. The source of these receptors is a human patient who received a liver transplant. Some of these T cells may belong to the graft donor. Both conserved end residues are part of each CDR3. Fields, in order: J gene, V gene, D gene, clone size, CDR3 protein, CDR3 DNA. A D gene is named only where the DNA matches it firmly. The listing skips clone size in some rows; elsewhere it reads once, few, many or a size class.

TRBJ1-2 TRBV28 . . CASRAGWAYGYTF TGTGCCAGCAGGGCAGGGTGGGCTTATGGCTACACCTTC
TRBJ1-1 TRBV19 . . CASMNGRYTMNTEAFF TGTGCCAGTATGAACGGCAGATATACTATGAACACTGAAGCTTTCTTT
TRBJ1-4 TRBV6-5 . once CASSYGFNEKLFF TGTGCCAGCAGTTACGGGTTTAATGAAAAACTGTTTTTT
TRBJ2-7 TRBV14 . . CASSHPGAEQYF TGTGCCAGCAGCCATCCCGGAGCGGAGCAGTACTTC
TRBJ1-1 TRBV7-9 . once CASSPHSTGRPEAFF TGTGCCAGCAGCCCCCATAGCACGGGGCGGCCTGAAGCTTTCTTT
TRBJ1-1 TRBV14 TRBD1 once CASSLNPGGTEAFF TGTGCCAGCAGCCTCAATCCAGGGGGCACTGAAGCTTTCTTT
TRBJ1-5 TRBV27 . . CASSLRGNSNQPQHF TGTGCCAGCAGTTTACGAGGGAATAGCAATCAGCCCCAGCATTTT
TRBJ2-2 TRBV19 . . CASSISPGPSTGELFF TGTGCCAGTAGTATCTCCCCGGGACCAAGCACCGGGGAGCTGTTTTTT
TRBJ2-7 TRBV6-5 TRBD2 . CASRPLAGGPREQYF TGTGCCAGCAGGCCGTTAGCGGGAGGGCCACGGGAGCAGTACTTC
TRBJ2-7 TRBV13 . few CASSSIRYEQYF TGTGCCAGCAGCTCCATTCGCTACGAGCAGTACTTC
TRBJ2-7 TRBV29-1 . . CSALDKFGYEQYF TGCAGCGCCCTTGATAAGTTCGGCTACGAGCAGTACTTC
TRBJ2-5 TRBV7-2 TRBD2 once CASSLSYLAGLETQYF TGTGCCAGCAGCTTAAGTTACTTAGCGGGACTGGAGACCCAGTACTTC
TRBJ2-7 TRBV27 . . CASSLVSGEEQYF TGTGCCAGCAGTTTAGTCTCAGGGGAGGAGCAGTACTTC
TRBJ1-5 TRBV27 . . CASSSSIRNQPQHF TGTGCCAGCAGTTCCTCTATCCGCAATCAGCCCCAGCATTTT
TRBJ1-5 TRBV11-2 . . CASSLGGDSNQPQHF TGTGCCAGCAGCTTGGGGGGAGATAGCAATCAGCCCCAGCATTTT
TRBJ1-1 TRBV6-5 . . CASSLTGSNTEAFF TGTGCCAGCAGTTTAACAGGATCGAACACTGAAGCTTTCTTT
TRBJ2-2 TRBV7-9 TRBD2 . CASSLGVAGGPTNTGELFF TGTGCCAGCAGCTTAGGGGTCGCGGGAGGGCCCACGAACACCGGGGAGCTGTTTTTT
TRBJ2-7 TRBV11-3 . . CASSLGPRGREPAYEQYF TGTGCCAGCAGCTTAGGCCCCAGGGGGCGGGAGCCCGCCTACGAGCAGTACTTC
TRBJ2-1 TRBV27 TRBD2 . CASSSISRTSYKVYNEQFF TGTGCCAGCAGTTCGATATCTCGGACTAGCTATAAGGTCTACAATGAGCAGTTCTTC
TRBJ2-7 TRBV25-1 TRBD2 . CASRGGTNEQYF TGTGCCAGCCGCGGGGGGACGAACGAGCAGTACTTC
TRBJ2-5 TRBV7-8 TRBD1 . CASSYGTAQETQYF TGTGCCAGCAGCTATGGGACAGCACAAGAGACCCAGTACTTC
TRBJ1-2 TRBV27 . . CASSPEGPFHYGYTF TGTGCCAGCAGCCCCGAAGGGCCGTTCCACTATGGCTACACCTTC
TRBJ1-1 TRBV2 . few CASSPPGRRAAFF TGTGCCAGCAGCCCTCCGGGCCGTCGAGCAGCTTTCTTT
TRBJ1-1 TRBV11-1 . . CASSLALNTEAFF TGTGCCAGCAGCTTAGCCCTAAACACTGAAGCTTTCTTT
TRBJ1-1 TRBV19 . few CASSLSGPSNTEAFF TGTGCCAGTAGTCTTTCCGGGCCCTCGAACACTGAAGCTTTCTTT
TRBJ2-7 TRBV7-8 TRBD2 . CASSLGLAGITSYEQYF TGTGCCAGCAGCTTAGGACTAGCGGGAATAACCTCCTACGAGCAGTACTTC
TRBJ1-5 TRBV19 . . CASSIWGANQPQHF TGTGCCAGTAGTATTTGGGGGGCAAATCAGCCCCAGCATTTT
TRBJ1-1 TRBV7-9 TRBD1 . CASSLVQGWDTEAFF TGTGCCAGCAGCTTAGTACAGGGGTGGGACACTGAAGCTTTCTTT
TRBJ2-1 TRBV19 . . CASSWASVREQFF TGTGCCAGTAGTTGGGCGTCCGTACGGGAGCAGTTCTTC
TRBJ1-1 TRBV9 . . CASSVGGRGGGTEAFF TGTGCCAGCAGCGTAGGCGGCAGGGGAGGCGGCACTGAAGCTTTCTTT
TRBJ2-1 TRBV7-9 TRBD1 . CASRLQGGEQFF TGTGCCAGCAGGTTACAGGGGGGTGAGCAGTTCTTC
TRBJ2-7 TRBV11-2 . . CASSLTYEQYF TGTGCCAGCAGCTTGACCTACGAGCAGTACTTC
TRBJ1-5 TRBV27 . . CASSLLSSGNQPQHF TGTGCCAGCAGTTTACTTTCCTCGGGCAATCAGCCCCAGCATTTT
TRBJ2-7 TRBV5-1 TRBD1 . CASSSWTGEVDEQYF TGCGCCAGCAGCTCCTGGACAGGGGAGGTGGACGAGCAGTACTTC
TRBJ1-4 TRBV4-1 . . CASSPGGVNEKLFF TGCGCCAGCAGCCCCGGAGGGGTTAATGAAAAACTGTTTTTT
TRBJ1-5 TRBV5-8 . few CASSLAIGNQPQHF TGTGCCAGCAGCTTGGCCATCGGGAATCAGCCCCAGCATTTT
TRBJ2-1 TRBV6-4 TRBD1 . CASSCSGTGSHEQFF TGTGCCAGCAGTTGCTCCGGGACAGGGAGCCATGAGCAGTTCTTC
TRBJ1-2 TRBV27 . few CASSPNLLGYTF TGTGCCAGCAGTCCCAACCTCCTCGGCTACACCTTC
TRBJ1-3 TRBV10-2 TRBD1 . CATRDREGNTIYF TGCGCCACCAGGGACAGGGAAGGAAACACCATATATTTT
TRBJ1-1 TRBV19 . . CASSMYGLYTEAFF TGTGCCAGTAGTATGTATGGACTCTACACTGAAGCTTTCTTT
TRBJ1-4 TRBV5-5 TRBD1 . CASSLGTGKGQLFF TGTGCCAGCAGCCTAGGGACAGGGAAGGGTCAACTGTTTTTT
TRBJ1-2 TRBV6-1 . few CASSGHSTEQVGGYTF TGTGCCAGCAGTGGTCACTCGACAGAGCAAGTAGGGGGCTACACCTTC
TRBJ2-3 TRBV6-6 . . CASSLVTPQDTQYF TGTGCCAGCAGTCTAGTAACCCCACAGGATACGCAGTATTTT